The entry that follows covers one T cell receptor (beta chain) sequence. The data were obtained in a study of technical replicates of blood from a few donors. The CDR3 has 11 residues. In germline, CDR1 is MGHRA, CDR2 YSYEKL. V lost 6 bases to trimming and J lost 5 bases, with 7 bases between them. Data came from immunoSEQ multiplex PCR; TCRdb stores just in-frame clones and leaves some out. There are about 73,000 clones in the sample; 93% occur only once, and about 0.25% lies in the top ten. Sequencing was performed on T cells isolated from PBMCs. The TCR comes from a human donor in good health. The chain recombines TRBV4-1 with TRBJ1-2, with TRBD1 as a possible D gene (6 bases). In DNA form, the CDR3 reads TGCGCCAGCAGGACAGGATATGGCTACACCTTC. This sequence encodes CASRTGYGYTF.